The 19 T cell receptor beta chains presented below share a single source sample, sequenced in a study of control samples from healthy donors and cancer patients. Sequencing used immunoSEQ multiplex PCR; TCRdb keeps in-frame clones, though not all of them. The table shows more than 95,000 clones, with approximately 92% occurring only once. The sequencing sample was made of PBMCs. These receptors all stem from a man aged 80 or over with head and neck cancer.

The CDR3 loop reads CASSHNRAYTQYF. The CDR3 nucleotides are TGTGCCAGCAGCCATAACCGGGCTTATACGCAGTATTTT. The chain uses TRBV4-2 and TRBJ2-3, with D uncertain. Germline CDR1 and CDR2: LGHNA and YNFKEQ. The germline V and J ends were trimmed by 3 bases and 7 bases, with 11 bases remaining between them. The CDR3 length is 13 residues.

The chain joins TRBV28 to TRBJ1-6; 10 bases are a match to TRBD1. Germline trimming cut 9 bases from V and 7 bases from J; bases unmatched to any gene: 9. Germline CDR1 reads MDHEN; CDR2 reads SYDVKM. This CDR3 has 15 residues. The CDR3 here is CASLYKGQGNSPLHF. The DNA for the CDR3 is TGTGCCAGTCTTTATAAGGGACAGGGGAATTCACCCCTCCACTTT.

This clone was detected a few times. The CDR3 nucleotides are TGTGCCAGCAGTTACGGGGGCTCTGGAAACACCATATATTTT. The encoded protein is CASSYGGSGNTIYF. The chain carries TRBV6-2 or TRBV6-3 and TRBJ1-3; tentative D call: TRBD1 (5 bases). The germline V gene encodes CDR1 MNHEY and CDR2 SVGEGT. V gave up 2 bases and J gave up 0 bases, with 5 bases separating them. This CDR3 contains 14 residues.

The rearrangement links TRBV11-2 to TRBJ1-2; 7 bases are shared with TRBD1. J was trimmed by 4 bases and V by 0 bases; bases with no gene match: 8. Germline CDR1 and CDR2: SGHAT and FQNNGV. This CDR3 comprises 16 residues. The CDR3 reads CASSLDFRQGGYGYTF. CDR3 coding DNA: TGTGCCAGCAGCTTAGATTTTCGACAGGGTGGCTATGGCTACACCTTC.

This chain joins TRBV5-6 and TRBJ1-1; D gene uncertain. This CDR3 has 13 residues. Germline V gives CDR1 SGHDT, CDR2 YYEEEE. Trimming left V 3 bases short and J 11 bases short, with 17 bases between. The CDR3 DNA follows: TGTGCCAGCAGCTACACCACTCGGCCGGGGGCTTTCTTT. Its protein product is CASSYTTRPGAFF. The full variable domain, with the rest looked up from reference TRBV5-6 and TRBJ1-1, is DAGVTQSPTHLIKTRGQQVTLRCSPKSGHDTVSWYQQALGQGPQFIFQYYEEEERQRGNFPDRFSGHQFPNYSSELNVNALLLGDSALYLCASSYTTRPGAFFGQGTRLTVV.

The chain is built from TRBV14 and TRBJ2-4, with D unresolved. CDR1 SGHDN and CDR2 FVKESK come from the germline V gene. V lost 0 bases to trimming and J lost 7 bases, with 10 bases between them. The CDR3 has 14 amino acids. Here the CDR3 DNA reads TGTGCCAGCAGCCAAGAGCCCGTGGGCAACATTCAGTACTTC. The encoded protein is CASSQEPVGNIQYF.

The J gene is TRBJ1-3, the V gene TRBV7-9; 10 nucleotides agree with TRBD1. After removal of 4 bases from V and 2 bases from J, the junction contained 8 bases not matched to a gene. The CDR3 loop spans 17 amino acids. From germline, CDR1 is SEHNR and CDR2 FQNEAQ (reference sequence). The CDR3 bases are TGTGCCAGCAGCTCTGGACAGGGGGGCTCCGCTGGAAACACCATATATTTT. This encodes CASSSGQGGSAGNTIYF.

V and J are TRBV3-1 (or the pseudogene TRBV3-2) and TRBJ2-4; D uncertain. The V gene's germline CDR1 is LGHDT and CDR2 YNNKEL (reference sequence). The V end was cut by 0 bases, the J end by 6 bases, with 6 bases between. The CDR3 covers 13 residues. CDR3 protein: CASSQDNLNIQYF. The DNA for the CDR3 is TGTGCCAGCAGCCAAGATAACCTAAACATTCAGTACTTC.

The chain is built from TRBV7-2 and TRBJ1-3; D possibly corresponds to TRBD1 (6 bases). V was cut by 0 bases and J by 7 bases, with 10 bases left in between. The germline gives CDR1 SGHTA, CDR2 FQGNSA. This CDR3 is 14 amino acids long. CDR3 sequence: CASSLADRWNTIYF. The DNA for the CDR3 is TGTGCCAGCAGCTTAGCGGACAGATGGAACACCATATATTTT.

CDR3 sequence: CASSPLAGVPNEQFF. The CDR3 bases are TGTGCCAGTAGTCCCCTAGCGGGAGTTCCCAATGAGCAGTTCTTC. The gene calls are TRBV19 and TRBJ2-1, with TRBD2 identical over 10 bases. V lost 5 bases and J lost 6; bases outside the gene matches: 7. The CDR3 runs to 15 residues. CDR1 is LNHDA, CDR2 SQIVND, per germline (reference sequence). Full variable domain (missing parts from reference TRBV19 and TRBJ2-1): DGGITQSPKYLFRKEGQNVTLSCEQNLNHDAMYWYRQDPGQGLRLIYYSQIVNDFQKGDIAEGYSVSREKKESFPLTVTSAQKNPTAFYLCASSPLAGVPNEQFFGPGTRLTVL.

The V and J genes are TRBV4-1 and TRBJ2-1, with D unresolved. CDR1 is MGHRA and CDR2 is YSYEKL in the germline V gene. Trimming removed 0 bases from V and 2 bases from J, with 11 bases in between. This CDR3 contains 16 residues. In nucleotides, the CDR3 is TGCGCCAGCAGCCAAGAGGATGGAATTACCTACAATGAGCAGTTCTTC. Translation gives CASSQEDGITYNEQFF.

This chain links TRBV7-6 with TRBJ2-3; 12 bases line up with TRBD2. The V gene end was trimmed by 5 bases and the J gene end by 7 bases; junction bases not matched to a gene: 10. This CDR3 contains 16 residues. CDR1 is SGHVS, CDR2 FNYEAQ, per germline. CDR3 in amino acids: CASSQLLAGGRNTQYF. The CDR3 DNA reads TGTGCCAGCAGCCAGCTCCTAGCGGGGGGGCGAAATACGCAGTATTTT. The full variable domain, with the rest looked up from reference TRBV7-6 and TRBJ2-3, is GAGVSQSPRYKVTKRGQDVALRCDPISGHVSLYWYRQALGQGPEFLTYFNYEAQQDKSGLPNDRFSAERPEGSISTLTIQRTEQRDSAMYRCASSQLLAGGRNTQYFGPGTRLTVL.

This chain uses TRBV11-1 with TRBJ1-1, with TRBD1 identical over 8 bases. The junction had 7 bases not matched to a gene; V was cut back by 5 bases and J by 2 bases. CDR3 size: 15 residues. The germline V gene has CDR1 SGHAT and CDR2 FQDESV (reference sequence). The CDR3 region has the DNA TGTGCCAGCAGCCCTTTAGACAGGGGTAACACTGAAGCTTTCTTT. It encodes CASSPLDRGNTEAFF.

V and J are TRBV6-5 and TRBJ2-1, with a weak D call TRBD1 (5 bases). The V end lost 7 bases, the J end lost 12 bases, and 13 bases lay between the germline ends. This CDR3 spans 11 amino acids. Germline values: CDR1 MNHEY, CDR2 SVGAGI. The CDR3 coding sequence is TGTGCCAGCAAGGGGATGTCGGTGCAGTTCTTC. Protein product: CASKGMSVQFF.

This clone was detected only once. The chain couples TRBV29-1 to TRBJ2-3; D ambiguous. The CDR3 contains 11 residues. Germline CDR1 SQVTM, CDR2 ANQGSEA. The germline V and J ends were trimmed by 7 bases and 5 bases, with 10 bases remaining between them. The CDR3 bases are TGCAGCGCCGGGTCGGGAGATACGCAGTATTTT. The encoded protein is CSAGSGDTQYF.

The chain links TRBV7-9 to TRBJ2-7, with 13 bases matching TRBD2. Germline assignment: CDR1 SEHNR and CDR2 FQNEAQ (reference sequence). The CDR3 spans 15 residues. The ends lost 5 bases at V and 6 bases at J; junction bases unmatched: 7. The DNA of the CDR3 is TGTGCCAGCAGCCAAGGACTAGCGGGAGTAAGCGAGCAGTACTTC. Translation gives CASSQGLAGVSEQYF.

The chain links TRBV5-1 to TRBJ2-7, with 9 bases identical to TRBD2. V shed 8 bases and J 1 base; nucleotides not matched to a gene: 7. The V gene's germline CDR1 is SGHRS and CDR2 YFSETQ. CDR3 size: 14 residues. The CDR3 reads CASAGGAGSYEQYF. CDR3 in DNA: TGCGCCAGTGCGGGAGGGGCCGGGTCCTACGAGCAGTACTTC.

The V call is TRBV10-2, the J call TRBJ2-7, with 8 bases that match TRBD1. CDR3 length equals 14 residues. Germline V gene lookup returns CDR1 WSHSY and CDR2 SAAADI. Unmatched junction bases numbered 7, after V lost 5 bases and J lost 4 bases. CDR3: CASSPDRGAYEQYF. Here the CDR3 DNA reads TGCGCCAGCAGTCCCGACAGGGGAGCGTACGAGCAGTACTTC.

The genes are TRBV4-1 and TRBJ2-1; 11 bases match TRBD2. Germline trimming cut 4 bases from V and 3 bases from J; bases unmatched to any gene: 8. This CDR3 is 17 amino acids long. Germline V lookup: CDR1 MGHRA, CDR2 YSYEKL. The CDR3 loop is CASSPRLAGTVYNEQFF. The DNA for the CDR3 is TGCGCCAGCAGCCCCAGACTAGCGGGAACCGTCTACAATGAGCAGTTCTTC.